Described below is a single TCR beta chain sequence and its context. As yet, its antigen is unknown. These data come from a study of a mutant IDH1 vaccine in newly diagnosed glioma. In the study overall: Mean patient age was approximately 39 years; approximately 62% were male and about 38% female. Earlier care involved radiotherapy, temozolomide, or both, and the majority received both.

Study-level findings and limits: Pseudoprogression looked unconnected to shifts in top peripheral T cell clonotypes. Of the patients, less than 95% had vaccine-induced immune responses.

Germline CDR1 reads ENHRY; CDR2 reads SYGVKD. The ends lost 5 bases at V and 5 bases at J; junction bases unmatched: 11. The CDR3 length is 16 residues. Specified time point: baseline, week 1 (first vaccination visit). As to treatment: pre-vaccination baseline after standard-of-care therapy. The method was immunoSEQ multiplex PCR; TCRdb's version includes in-frame clones alone and lacks a portion of them. The sample contains tens of thousands of clones, less than 85% of which appear only once. This sample comprised PBMCs, obtained from a glioma patient treated with radiotherapy, temozolomide or both. The J gene is TRBJ2-3, the V gene TRBV10-3; 9 bases align to TRBD2. The TCR originated in a man aged 45-60 years with glioma. CDR3 in DNA: TGTGCCATCAGTCCGGTGGGCGGGGGGGCTGGAGATACGCAGTATTTT. Residues: CAISPVGGGAGDTQYF.